This entry concerns a single T cell receptor (beta chain). These data are taken from a study of blood T cell repertoires in COVID-19. Germline V gene data show CDR1 as SGHTA and CDR2 as FQGNSA. With V trimmed by 0 bases and J by 8 bases, 15 bases remained unmatched. The length of the CDR3 is 17 residues. As originally analysed: Amplification with reference gene primers provided the estimates of nucleated cell counts. Profiled with immunoSEQ multiplex PCR; TCRdb holds only in-frame clones, not every one. That table gives V, J and clone size, and the DNA gave D and trimming. This table holds a few hundred thousand clones, more than 75% found once.

The sequenced sample consisted of PBMCs or T cells enriched from blood (not recorded which). The genes are TRBV7-2 and TRBJ1-2; TRBD1 aligns across 7 bases. This clonotype was obtained from a young woman who had recovered from COVID-19. CDR3 coding DNA: TGTGCCAGCAGCTTAGCGAGGTGGTCCAGGGGGTCGGTAGGCTACACCTTC. This encodes CASSLARWSRGSVGYTF.